This T cell receptor beta chain derives from a study of blood T cell repertoires in COVID-19. Study background: T cells, B-cell-depleted T cells, or PBMCs supplied cDNA or gDNA.

The germline gives CDR1 WNHNN, CDR2 SYGVQD (reference sequence). The CDR3 contains 18 residues. V gave up 6 bases and J gave up 4 bases; unmatched junction bases: 18. Authors' methods: Amplification of reference gene primers was used by the study to estimate nucleated cell counts. Using immunoSEQ multiplex PCR, the repertoire was profiled, and TCRdb retains in-frame clones only, with some absent. V, J and clone size are those of that table, while D and trimming were read from the DNA. The sample includes 190,000 or so clones, around 87% of them seen just once. The sequence was obtained from a woman between 18 and 29 years old who had recovered from COVID-19. This sequence joins TRBV10-1 and TRBJ1-3, with TRBD1 identical over 7 bases. The sequenced sample consisted of peripheral blood. This chain's CDR3 is CASSERGRGCNAGNTIYF. CDR3 DNA sequence: TGCGCCAGCAGCGAAAGGGGGCGCGGGTGTAATGCGGGAAACACCATATATTTT.